This TCR beta chain was observed in a study of spatial heterogeneity in lung cancer. Each CDR3 protein gets one entry after TCRdb re-called the 5' RACE reads with MiXCR. In the table there are about 23,000 distinct CDR3 sequences, around 3.2% of which are singletons. In this sample, this clonotype turned up many times. Time point here: sample taken at primary tumor resection. The receptor's source is a female donor with early-stage non-small cell lung cancer. Here the sequenced sample was PBMCs, taken at surgery.

CDR3 loop: CASSFGGGRSQPQHF. DNA of the CDR3: TGTGCCAGCAGTTTTGGAGGGGGCCGATCGCAGCCCCAGCATTTT. V gene TRBV27 combines with J gene TRBJ1-5, with 7 bases fitting TRBD1. The V gene end was trimmed by 3 bases and the J gene end by 7 bases; junction bases not matched to a gene: 9. From germline, CDR1 is MNHEY and CDR2 SMNVEV (reference sequence). The CDR3 contains 15 residues.